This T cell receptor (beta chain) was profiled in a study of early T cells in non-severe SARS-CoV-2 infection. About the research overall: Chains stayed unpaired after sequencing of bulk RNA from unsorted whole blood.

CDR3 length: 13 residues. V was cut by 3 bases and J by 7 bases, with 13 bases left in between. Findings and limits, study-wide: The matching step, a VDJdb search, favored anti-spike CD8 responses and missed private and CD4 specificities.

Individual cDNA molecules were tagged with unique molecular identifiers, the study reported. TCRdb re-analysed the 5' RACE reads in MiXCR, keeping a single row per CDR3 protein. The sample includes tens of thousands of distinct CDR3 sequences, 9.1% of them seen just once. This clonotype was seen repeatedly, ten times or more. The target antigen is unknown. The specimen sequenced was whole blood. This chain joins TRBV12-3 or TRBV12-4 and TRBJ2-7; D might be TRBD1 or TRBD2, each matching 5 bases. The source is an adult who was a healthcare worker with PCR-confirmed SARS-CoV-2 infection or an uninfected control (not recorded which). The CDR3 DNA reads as TGTGCCAGCAGTTTCACCGGGGCGGAGGAGCAGTACTTC. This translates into CASSFTGAEEQYF.